Shown below are 26 T cell receptor beta chains from a single sample sequenced in a study of cytomegalovirus exposure and HLA in healthy donors. Sequencing used immunoSEQ multiplex PCR; TCRdb keeps in-frame clones, though not all of them. The sample yields 150,000 to 200,000 clones, 80% to 85% seen once. Sequenced sample: PBMCs. The receptor set was obtained from a woman aged 18-30 years in good health and CMV-seropositive.

V and J are TRBV4-2 and TRBJ2-3; 12 positions match TRBD2. CDR3 length: 17 amino acids. Germline CDR1 LGHNA, CDR2 YNFKEQ. V shed 4 bases and J 0 bases; nucleotides not matched to a gene: 5. The CDR3: CASSPLGTSGSTDTQYF. DNA of the CDR3: TGTGCCAGCAGCCCCCTGGGGACTAGCGGGAGCACAGATACGCAGTATTTT.

The chain employs TRBV6-1 and TRBJ1-2; D unresolved. Trimming left V 5 bases short and J 8 bases short, with 15 bases between. This CDR3 has 13 amino acids. Looked up from germline, CDR1 is MNHNS and CDR2 is SASEGT. CDR3 nucleotide sequence: TGTGCCAGCAGTCCCACGGGTCCGGGAGGCTACACCTTC. It specifies CASSPTGPGGYTF.

The chain combines TRBV4-3 with TRBJ2-1, with a weak D call TRBD2 (6 bases). V was pared by 1 base and J by 7 bases, with 11 bases between. The length of the CDR3 is 14 residues. Germline V CDR1 and CDR2: LGHNA, YSLEER. The DNA for the CDR3 is TGCGCCAGCAGCCAAGGTGGTGGGGGGAATGAGCAGTTCTTC. Translating gives CASSQGGGGNEQFF.

V is TRBV6-1 and J is TRBJ2-1; TRBD2 might be the D (7 bases). The CDR3 is 13 residues long. Germline CDR1 reads MNHNS; CDR2 reads SASEGT. V shed 1 base and J shed 8 bases, with 9 bases lying between them. CDR3: CASSEVGGDEQFF. CDR3 DNA sequence: TGTGCCAGCAGTGAAGTAGGGGGGGATGAGCAGTTCTTC.

The chain carries TRBV7-2 and TRBJ1-5; tentatively, D is TRBD1 (6 bases). Trimming stripped 4 bases from V and 5 bases from J, with 6 bases between. The CDR3 is 12 amino acids. Germline CDR1 SGHTA, CDR2 FQGNSA. The CDR3: CASSWTDQPQHF. In nucleotides, the CDR3 is TGTGCCAGCAGCTGGACAGATCAGCCCCAGCATTTT.

The chain joins TRBV6-1 to TRBJ2-7, with a tentative D call TRBD2 (6 bases). Per the germline V gene, CDR1 is MNHNS and CDR2 is SASEGT. The CDR3 contains 15 residues. V was clipped by 1 base and J by 6 bases, with 16 bases between them. The CDR3 DNA sequence: TGTGCCAGCAGTGAAGTGGGGGGTTTGGGTCGCGAGCAGTACTTC. Its protein is CASSEVGGLGREQYF.

A few counts support this clone. The chain has TRBV11-2 and TRBJ2-7; D is unclear. The CDR3 is 15 residues long. V lost 5 bases to trimming and J lost 2 bases, with 16 bases between them. Germline CDR1 is SGHAT and CDR2 is FQNNGV. The chain's CDR3 is CASSREVGVPYEQYF. In DNA form, the CDR3 reads TGTGCCAGCAGCCGCGAGGTTGGCGTCCCCTACGAGCAGTACTTC.

This clone was observed a few times. The chain joins TRBV7-2 to TRBJ1-2, with a weak D call TRBD1 (6 bases). The ends were cut back, 1 base at V and 1 base at J, with 13 bases in the middle. CDR3 length: 16 residues. Germline V gene lookup returns CDR1 SGHTA and CDR2 FQGNSA. The CDR3 nucleotides are TGTGCCAGCAGCTTAGTCTCGACAGGAATTAACTATGGCTACACCTTC. As protein: CASSLVSTGINYGYTF.

The V gene is TRBV19, the J gene TRBJ1-3; no reliable D call. There are 17 residues in the CDR3. Trimming stripped 7 bases from V and 0 bases from J, with 19 bases between. Per germline, CDR1 LNHDA and CDR2 SQIVND (reference sequence). The CDR3 is CASIIGGRLLSGNTIYF. In DNA form, the CDR3 reads TGTGCCAGTATAATCGGAGGCCGGCTACTCTCTGGAAACACCATATATTTT.

The chain combines TRBV4-1 with TRBJ1-1; 7 bases fit TRBD1. This CDR3 has 14 residues. Germline V gene lookup returns CDR1 MGHRA and CDR2 YSYEKL. J was trimmed by 4 bases and V by 4 bases; bases with no gene match: 6. In DNA, the CDR3 is TGCGCCAGCAGCCCCCTTAGGGGGCCCACTGAAGCTTTCTTT. Translating it yields CASSPLRGPTEAFF.

This clone occurred once. DNA for the CDR3: TGTGCCAGCAGCCTCGCAGGGGGCGAATATGAAGCTTTCTTT. It yields the protein CASSLAGGEYEAFF. V is TRBV7-3 and J is TRBJ1-1; 8 positions agree with TRBD1. The J segment lost 7 bases and the V segment lost 5 bases, leaving 9 bases of the junction unmatched. This CDR3 has 14 amino acids. In germline, CDR1 is SGHTA, CDR2 FQGTGA. Using reference TRBV7-3 and TRBJ1-1 for the parts outside the CDR3, the full variable domain is GAGVSQTPSNKVTEKGKYVELRCDPISGHTALYWYRQSLGQGPEFLIYFQGTGAADDSGLPNDRFFAVRPEGSVSTLKIQRTERGDSAVYLCASSLAGGEYEAFFGQGTRLTVV.

This clone was detected a few times. One junction end disagrees with the germline gene, perhaps due to a read error. The chain combines TRBV20-1 with TRBJ1-5, with TRBD1 identical over 8 bases. The CDR3 totals 11 residues. CDR1 and CDR2 from the germline V gene are DFQATT and SNEGSKA (reference sequence). CDR3 in DNA: TGCAGTGCTGAGAAGGACAGGGCGGCGGGTTTT. Translation gives CSAEKDRAAGF.

The V and J genes are TRBV29-1 and TRBJ2-7; 10 bases align to TRBD1. V gave up 5 bases and J gave up 3 bases; unmatched junction bases: 7. CDR1 is SQVTM, CDR2 ANQGSEA, per germline. CDR3 size: 14 residues. The CDR3 DNA reads as TGCAGCGTTAAGCCTGGACAGGGGGTCTACGAGCAGTACTTC. This translates into CSVKPGQGVYEQYF.

This clone turned up a few times. The J gene is TRBJ1-1, the V gene TRBV6-1, with TRBD1 matching 9 bases. This CDR3 is 18 amino acids long. Looked up from germline, CDR1 is MNHNS and CDR2 is SASEGT. With V trimmed by 1 base and J by 5 bases, 14 bases remained unmatched. The CDR3 loop reads CASSEDLEDRGFWTEAFF. The CDR3 DNA is TGTGCCAGCAGTGAAGATTTGGAGGACAGGGGCTTTTGGACTGAAGCTTTCTTT.

The V call is TRBV4-1, the J call TRBJ1-5; D may be TRBD1 (6 bases). Germline V CDR1 and CDR2: MGHRA, YSYEKL. V was cut by 2 bases and J by 7 bases, with 12 bases left in between. The length of the CDR3 is 14 residues. This CDR3 is CASSQSNRAQPQHF. CDR3 DNA sequence: TGCGCCAGCAGCCAATCCAACAGGGCCCAGCCCCAGCATTTT.

The V call is TRBV7-9, the J call TRBJ1-5; a possible D gene is TRBD1 (5 bases). Germline assignment: CDR1 SEHNR and CDR2 FQNEAQ (reference sequence). V gave up 5 bases and J gave up 4 bases, with 15 bases separating them. The CDR3 consists of 15 residues. The CDR3 protein is CASSLSQGGNQPQHF. CDR3 sequence (DNA): TGTGCCAGCAGCCTGAGTCAGGGAGGTAATCAGCCCCAGCATTTT.

This clone was seen more than once but under ten times. The genes are TRBV2 and TRBJ1-2; D call uncertain. Trimming pared 7 bases from V and 12 bases from J, leaving 15 bases between. There are 11 residues in the CDR3. In germline, CDR1 is SNHLY, CDR2 FYNNEI. This CDR3 is CASTSSHTHTF. The CDR3 DNA follows: TGTGCCAGCACCTCGTCCCACACACACACCTTC.

This chain uses TRBV5-4 with TRBJ1-1; the match to TRBD1 covers 12 bases. Germline lookup yields CDR1 SGHNT and CDR2 YYREEE (reference sequence). Losses at the gene ends were 1 base for V and 6 bases for J; bases not matched to a gene: 7. The CDR3 runs to 16 residues. The chain's CDR3 is CASSLRDRGQRAEAFF. CDR3 nucleotide sequence: TGTGCCAGCAGCTTGAGGGACAGGGGGCAAAGGGCTGAAGCTTTCTTT.

This chain joins TRBV19 and TRBJ1-2; unclear D gene. The V and J ends lost 2 bases and 3 bases respectively, with 10 bases between them. The CDR3 totals 14 residues. CDR1 and CDR2 from the germline V gene are LNHDA and SQIVND (reference sequence). This chain's CDR3 is CASSITSWHYGYTF. The CDR3 coding sequence is TGTGCCAGTAGTATAACTAGTTGGCACTATGGCTACACCTTC.

CDR3 region: CASSEGGLTTEAFF. The CDR3 bases are TGTGCCAGCTCGGAAGGCGGTTTAACTACTGAAGCTTTCTTT. J is TRBJ1-1 and V is TRBV9; D remains unclear. V was pared by 7 bases and J by 5 bases, with 18 bases between. Germline CDR1 and CDR2: SGDLS and YYNGEE. This CDR3 has 14 amino acids.

The chain couples TRBV19 to TRBJ2-5, with D perhaps TRBD1 (5 bases). The CDR3 runs 14 residues. Germline CDR1 LNHDA, CDR2 SQIVND (reference sequence). Trimming shortened V by 6 bases and J by 5 bases, and 16 bases separated the two germline ends. The CDR3 DNA follows: TGTGCCAGTAGCACGAAGGCAGGGATGGAGACCCAGTACTTC. Protein product: CASSTKAGMETQYF.

The CDR3 region is CASSFGGRIGYTF. The CDR3 bases are TGTGCCAGTAGTTTCGGGGGGCGAATCGGCTACACCTTC. V and J are TRBV19 and TRBJ1-2; perhaps TRBD1 as D (6 bases). The V and J ends lost 5 bases and 8 bases respectively, with 15 bases between them. This CDR3 is built from 13 residues. Germline loops: CDR1 LNHDA, CDR2 SQIVND (reference sequence).

This CDR3 is CASSGLGSTDTQYF. The CDR3 DNA reads as TGTGCCAGCAGTGGGCTCGGCAGCACAGATACGCAGTATTTT. This chain links TRBV27 with TRBJ2-3; no definite D call. V shed 5 bases and J shed 0 bases, with 9 bases lying between them. In germline, CDR1 is MNHEY, CDR2 SMNVEV (reference sequence). CDR3 length equals 14 residues.

The chain carries TRBV5-4 and TRBJ2-7, with 8 bases fitting TRBD2. Germline lookup yields CDR1 SGHNT and CDR2 YYREEE (reference sequence). V shed 0 bases, J shed 3 bases, and the junction held 5 bases outside the gene matches. The CDR3 extends over 15 amino acids. Here the CDR3 reads CASSLGTAGVYEQYF. The CDR3 nucleotides are TGTGCCAGCAGCTTGGGGACAGCGGGGGTCTACGAGCAGTACTTC.

CDR3 amino acids: CASSWREVYNEQFF. DNA of the CDR3: TGTGCCAGCAGTTGGCGGGAAGTTTACAATGAGCAGTTCTTC. J is TRBJ2-1 and V is TRBV6-5, with D maybe TRBD2 (6 bases). V was clipped by 4 bases and J by 4 bases, with 11 bases between them. Germline-derived CDR1 and CDR2 are MNHEY and SVGAGI. The CDR3 runs to 14 residues.

CDR3 DNA sequence: TGTGCCAGCAGCTTAGACACCGTTTCTAATCAGCCCCAGCATTTT. Its protein is CASSLDTVSNQPQHF. This rearrangement joins TRBV7-9 to TRBJ1-5, with unresolved D. Germline V gene sequence: CDR1 SEHNR, CDR2 FQNEAQ (reference sequence). V lost 1 base to trimming and J lost 4 bases, with 11 bases between them. The CDR3 is 15 amino acids.